The source of this T cell receptor beta chain is a study of identical twins. A single record per CDR3 protein comes from TCRdb applying MiXCR to the 5' RACE reads. In the table there are roughly 190,000 distinct CDR3 sequences, 15% to 20% of which are singletons. General study results and limits: Compared with unrelated sharing, twin-shared out-of-frame alpha sequences had more low-probability sequences.

V lost 8 bases to trimming and J lost 5 bases, with 7 bases between them. Germline lookup yields CDR1 SGHTS and CDR2 YDEGEE. The CDR3 spans 10 residues. This clonotype occurred a few times. Antigen specificity is unknown. This same sample was also taken into another study, of T cells expressing NK-cell markers. As reported in that work: The study left the HCMV specificity of expanded NKG2C+ T cell clones unresolved.

The TCR sequence derives from a woman aged 18-35 years in good health. This chain uses TRBV5-8 with TRBJ1-1; D remains unclear. What was sequenced was CD8+ T cells sorted from blood. The CDR3 nucleotides are TGTGCCAGTACCGTAACTGAAGCTTTCTTT. Its protein product is CASTVTEAFF.